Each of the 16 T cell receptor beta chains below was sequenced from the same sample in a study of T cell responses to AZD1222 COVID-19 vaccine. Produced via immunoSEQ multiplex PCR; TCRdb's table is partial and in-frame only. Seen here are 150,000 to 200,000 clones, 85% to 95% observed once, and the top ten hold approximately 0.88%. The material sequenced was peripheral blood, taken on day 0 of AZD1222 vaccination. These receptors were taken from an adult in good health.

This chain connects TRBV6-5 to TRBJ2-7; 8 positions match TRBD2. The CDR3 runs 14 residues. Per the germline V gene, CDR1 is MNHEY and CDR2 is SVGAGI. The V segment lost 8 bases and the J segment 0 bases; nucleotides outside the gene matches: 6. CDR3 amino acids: CASWGLVSSYEQYF. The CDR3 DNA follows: TGTGCCAGCTGGGGACTAGTTTCCTCCTACGAGCAGTACTTC.

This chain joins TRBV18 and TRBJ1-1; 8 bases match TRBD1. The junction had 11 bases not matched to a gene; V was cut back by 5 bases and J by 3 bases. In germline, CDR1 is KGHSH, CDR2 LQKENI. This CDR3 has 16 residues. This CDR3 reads CASSRPRGRGDTEAFF. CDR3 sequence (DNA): TGTGCCAGCTCAAGGCCCAGGGGGCGCGGGGACACTGAAGCTTTCTTT. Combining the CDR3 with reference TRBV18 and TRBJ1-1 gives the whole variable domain NAGVMQNPRHLVRRRGQEARLRCSPMKGHSHVYWYRQLPEEGLKFMVYLQKENIIDESGMPKERFSAEFPKEGPSILRIQQVVRGDSAAYFCASSRPRGRGDTEAFFGQGTRLTVV.

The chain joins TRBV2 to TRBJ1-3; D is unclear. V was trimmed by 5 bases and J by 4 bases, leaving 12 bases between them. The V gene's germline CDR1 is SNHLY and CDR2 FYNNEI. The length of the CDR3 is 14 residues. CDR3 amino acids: CASSLGRSGNTIYF. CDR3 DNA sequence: TGTGCCAGCAGTTTGGGGAGGTCCGGAAACACCATATATTTT. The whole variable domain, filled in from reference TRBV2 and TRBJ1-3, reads EPEVTQTPSHQVTQMGQEVILRCVPISNHLYFYWYRQILGQKVEFLVSFYNNEISEKSEIFDDQFSVERPDGSNFTLKIRSTKLEDSAMYFCASSLGRSGNTIYFGEGSWLTVV.

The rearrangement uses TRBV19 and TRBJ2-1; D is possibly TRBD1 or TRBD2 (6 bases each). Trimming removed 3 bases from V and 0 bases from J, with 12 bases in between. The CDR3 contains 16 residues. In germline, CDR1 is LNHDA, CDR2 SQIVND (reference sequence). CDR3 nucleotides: TGTGCCAGTAGTATGGAGGGACACAGCTCCTACAATGAGCAGTTCTTC. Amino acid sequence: CASSMEGHSSYNEQFF. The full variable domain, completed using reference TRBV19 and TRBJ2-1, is DGGITQSPKYLFRKEGQNVTLSCEQNLNHDAMYWYRQDPGQGLRLIYYSQIVNDFQKGDIAEGYSVSREKKESFPLTVTSAQKNPTAFYLCASSMEGHSSYNEQFFGPGTRLTVL.

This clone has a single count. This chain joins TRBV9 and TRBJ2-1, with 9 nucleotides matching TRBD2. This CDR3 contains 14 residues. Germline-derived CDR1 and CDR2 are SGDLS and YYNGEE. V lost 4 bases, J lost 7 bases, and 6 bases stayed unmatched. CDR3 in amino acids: CASSRRGGLNEQFF. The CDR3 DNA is TGTGCCAGCAGCCGGCGGGGGGGCCTTAATGAGCAGTTCTTC.

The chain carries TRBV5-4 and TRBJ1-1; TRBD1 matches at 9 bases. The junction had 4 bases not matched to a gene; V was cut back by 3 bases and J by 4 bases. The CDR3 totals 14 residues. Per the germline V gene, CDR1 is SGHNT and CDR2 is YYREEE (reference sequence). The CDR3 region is CASSSGTGFTEAFF. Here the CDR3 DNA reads TGTGCCAGCAGCTCCGGGACAGGGTTCACTGAAGCTTTCTTT.

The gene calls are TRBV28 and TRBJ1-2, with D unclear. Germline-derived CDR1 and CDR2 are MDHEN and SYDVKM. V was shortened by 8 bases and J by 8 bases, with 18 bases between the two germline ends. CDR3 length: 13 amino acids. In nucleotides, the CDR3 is TGTGCCAGCTGTCCCTGGGGAGGGAACGGCTACACCTTC. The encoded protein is CASCPWGGNGYTF.

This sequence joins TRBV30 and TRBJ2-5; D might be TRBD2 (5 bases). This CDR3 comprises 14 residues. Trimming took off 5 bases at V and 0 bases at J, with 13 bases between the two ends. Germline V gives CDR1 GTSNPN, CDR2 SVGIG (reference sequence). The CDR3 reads CAWDRDTYQETQYF. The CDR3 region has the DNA TGTGCCTGGGACCGGGATACGTACCAAGAGACCCAGTACTTC.

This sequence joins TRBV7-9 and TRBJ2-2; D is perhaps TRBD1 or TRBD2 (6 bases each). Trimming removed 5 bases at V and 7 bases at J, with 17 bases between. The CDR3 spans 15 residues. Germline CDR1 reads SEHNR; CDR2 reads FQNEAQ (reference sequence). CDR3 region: CASSRGPPSHGELFF. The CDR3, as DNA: TGTGCCAGCAGCCGGGGGCCTCCCTCGCACGGGGAGCTGTTTTTT.

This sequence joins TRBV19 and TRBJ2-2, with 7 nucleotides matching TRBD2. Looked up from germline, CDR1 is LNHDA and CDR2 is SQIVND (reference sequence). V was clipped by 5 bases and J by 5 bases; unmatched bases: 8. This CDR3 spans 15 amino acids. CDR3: CASSAWDGRTGELFF. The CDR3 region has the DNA TGTGCCAGTAGTGCCTGGGACGGGAGGACCGGGGAGCTGTTTTTT.

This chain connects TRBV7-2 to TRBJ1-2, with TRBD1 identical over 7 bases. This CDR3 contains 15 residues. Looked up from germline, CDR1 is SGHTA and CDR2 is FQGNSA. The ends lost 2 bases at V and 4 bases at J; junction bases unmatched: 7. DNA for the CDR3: TGTGCCAGCAGCTTAAGACCAGGGGGTACCTATGGCTACACCTTC. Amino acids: CASSLRPGGTYGYTF.

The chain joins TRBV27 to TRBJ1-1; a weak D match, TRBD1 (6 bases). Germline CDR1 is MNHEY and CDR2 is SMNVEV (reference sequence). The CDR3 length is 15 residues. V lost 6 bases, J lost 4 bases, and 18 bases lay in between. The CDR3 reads CASSPTLGGGTEAFF. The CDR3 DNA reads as TGTGCCAGCAGCCCGACATTAGGGGGGGGCACTGAAGCTTTCTTT.

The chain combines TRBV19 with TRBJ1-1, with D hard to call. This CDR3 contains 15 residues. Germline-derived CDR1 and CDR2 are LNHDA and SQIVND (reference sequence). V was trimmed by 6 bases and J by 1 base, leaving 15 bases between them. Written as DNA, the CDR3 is TGTGCCAGTAGCCACGGGTCGGCAGGGAACACTGAAGCTTTCTTT. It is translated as CASSHGSAGNTEAFF.

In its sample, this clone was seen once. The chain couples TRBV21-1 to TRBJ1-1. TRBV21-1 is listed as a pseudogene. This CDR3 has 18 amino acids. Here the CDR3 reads CASSKAQGGRPMNTEAFF. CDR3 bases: TGTGCCAGCAGCAAAGCGCAGGGGGGGAGGCCTATGAACACTGAAGCTTTCTTT.

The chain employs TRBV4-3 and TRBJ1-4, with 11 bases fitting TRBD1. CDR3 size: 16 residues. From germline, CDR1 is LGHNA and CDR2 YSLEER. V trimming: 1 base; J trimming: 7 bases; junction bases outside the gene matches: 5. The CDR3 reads CASSQAAGTGGEKLFF. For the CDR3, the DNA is TGCGCCAGCAGCCAAGCAGCCGGGACAGGGGGTGAAAAACTGTTTTTT.

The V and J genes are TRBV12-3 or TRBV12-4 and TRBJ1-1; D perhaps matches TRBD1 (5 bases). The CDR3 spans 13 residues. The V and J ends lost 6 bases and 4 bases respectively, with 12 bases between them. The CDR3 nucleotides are TGTGCCAGCAGGGGCAAGGGGAGCACTGAAGCTTTCTTT. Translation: CASRGKGSTEAFF.